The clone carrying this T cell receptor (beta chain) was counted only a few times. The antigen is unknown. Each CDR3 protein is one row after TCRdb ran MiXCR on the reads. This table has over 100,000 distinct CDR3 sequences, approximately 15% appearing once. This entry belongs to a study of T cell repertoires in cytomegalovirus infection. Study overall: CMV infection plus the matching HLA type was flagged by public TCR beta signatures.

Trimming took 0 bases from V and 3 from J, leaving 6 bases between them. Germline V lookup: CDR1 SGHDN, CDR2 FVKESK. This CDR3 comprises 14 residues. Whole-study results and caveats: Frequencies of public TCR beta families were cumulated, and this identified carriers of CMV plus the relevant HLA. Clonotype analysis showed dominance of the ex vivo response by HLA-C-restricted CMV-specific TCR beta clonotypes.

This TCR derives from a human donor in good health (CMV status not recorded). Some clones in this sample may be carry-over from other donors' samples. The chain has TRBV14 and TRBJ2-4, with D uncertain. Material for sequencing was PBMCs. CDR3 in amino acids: CASSQDGYKNIQYF. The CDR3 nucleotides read TGTGCCAGCAGCCAAGACGGTTACAAAAACATTCAGTACTTC. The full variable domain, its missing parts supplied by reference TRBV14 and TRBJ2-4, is EAGVTQFPSHSVIEKGQTVTLRCDPISGHDNLYWYRRVMGKEIKFLLHFVKESKQDESGMPNNRFLAERTGGTYSTLKVQPAELEDSGVYFCASSQDGYKNIQYFGAGTRLSVL.